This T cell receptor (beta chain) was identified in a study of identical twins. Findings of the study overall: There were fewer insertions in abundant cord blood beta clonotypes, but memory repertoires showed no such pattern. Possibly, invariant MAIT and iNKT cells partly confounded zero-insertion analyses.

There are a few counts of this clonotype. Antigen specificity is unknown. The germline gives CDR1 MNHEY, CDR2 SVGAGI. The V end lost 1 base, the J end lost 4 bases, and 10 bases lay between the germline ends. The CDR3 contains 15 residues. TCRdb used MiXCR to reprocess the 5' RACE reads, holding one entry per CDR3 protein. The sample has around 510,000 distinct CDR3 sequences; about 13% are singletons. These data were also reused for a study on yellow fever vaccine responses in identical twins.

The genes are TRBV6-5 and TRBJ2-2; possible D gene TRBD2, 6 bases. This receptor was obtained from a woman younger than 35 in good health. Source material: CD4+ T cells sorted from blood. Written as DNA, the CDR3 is TGTGCCAGCAGTTACTTCGGGAGATTCACCGGGGAGCTGTTTTTT. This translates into CASSYFGRFTGELFF.